This T cell receptor beta chain comes out of a study of blood T cell repertoires in COVID-19. Study-wide context: Whether acute or convalescent, the COVID-19 samples came from the United States, Italy and Spain. T cells, B-cell-depleted T cells, or PBMCs supplied cDNA or gDNA.

Produced via immunoSEQ multiplex PCR; TCRdb's table is partial and in-frame only. The sample comprises about 110,000 clones, over 75% of which are singletons, and approximately 2.5% rests with the top ten. V lost 0 bases, J lost 4 bases, and 6 bases stayed unmatched. Germline V lookup: CDR1 SGHDN, CDR2 FVKESK. The length of the CDR3 is 17 residues. This clone appeared a single time. V is TRBV14 and J is TRBJ2-2; 9 bases are shared with TRBD2. This TCR derives from a human donor in a cohort sampled during active COVID-19. Sequencing input: peripheral blood. CDR3 DNA sequence: TGTGCCAGCAGCCAAGAGTTAGCGGGAGTTCTCACCGGGGAGCTGTTTTTT. Translated: CASSQELAGVLTGELFF.